One T cell receptor (beta chain) is described in this entry. The V end was cut by 0 bases, the J end by 5 bases, with 9 bases between. The CDR3 length is 14 residues. Germline V lookup: CDR1 WSHSY, CDR2 SAAADI. Through Arm-PCR of CDR3 regions and iRepertoire HTBI primers, TCR beta libraries were built. Each CDR3 protein is one row after TCRdb ran MiXCR on the multiplex PCR reads. Among roughly 400,000 distinct CDR3 sequences listed, over 12% were seen once. This sample's time point: newly diagnosed GD, antithyroid drugs for less than 3 months. Isolated PBMC RNA provided the starting material for the TCR library. This record comes from a study of regulatory T cells in long-lasting Graves disease. These same data were also listed under a study on T cells in Graves' hyperthyroidism and ophthalmopathy. That source reports: During a first-round RT-PCR of the TCR CDR3, the HTBI primer set was used.

The sequencing used peripheral blood mononuclear cells (PBMCs), collected at new diagnosis, from a patient treated with antithyroid drugs. This chain connects TRBV10-2 to TRBJ2-3, with D possibly TRBD1 on 7 matching bases. This receptor was obtained from a middle-aged woman with Graves disease. CDR3 coding DNA: TGCGCCAGCAGTGAGTCGCAGGGGGGAGATACGCAGTATTTT. Translated: CASSESQGGDTQYF.